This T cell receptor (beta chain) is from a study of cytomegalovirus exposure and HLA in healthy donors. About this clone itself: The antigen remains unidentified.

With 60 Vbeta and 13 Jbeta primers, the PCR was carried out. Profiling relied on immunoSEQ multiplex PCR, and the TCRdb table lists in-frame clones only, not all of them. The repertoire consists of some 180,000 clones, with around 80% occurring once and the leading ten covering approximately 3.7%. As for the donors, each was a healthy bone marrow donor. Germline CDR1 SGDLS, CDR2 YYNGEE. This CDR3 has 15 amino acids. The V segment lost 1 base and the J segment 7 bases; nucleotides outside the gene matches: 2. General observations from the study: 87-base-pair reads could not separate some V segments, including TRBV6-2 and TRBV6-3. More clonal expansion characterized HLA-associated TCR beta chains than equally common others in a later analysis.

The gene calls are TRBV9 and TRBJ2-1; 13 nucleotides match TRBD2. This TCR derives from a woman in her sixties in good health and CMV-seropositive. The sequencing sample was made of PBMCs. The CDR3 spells CASSVTSGGVNEQFF. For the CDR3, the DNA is TGTGCCAGCAGCGTAACTAGCGGGGGGGTTAATGAGCAGTTCTTC.